These T cell receptor beta chains were read from a single sample in a study of cytomegalovirus exposure and HLA in healthy donors. Clones were read by immunoSEQ multiplex PCR, and TCRdb kept only the in-frame ones, dropping some. The top ten clones hold roughly 7.2% of a sample with 77,000 or so clones, roughly 80% of them seen once. Sample: PBMCs. The receptor source for this set is a woman between 35 and 50 years old in good health and CMV-seronegative. CDR3s include the opening cysteine and the closing phenylalanine or tryptophan. A D gene is named only where the DNA matches it firmly. Clone size is shown for a subset of rows, as once, few, many or a class of expanded clone.

V gene	clone size	J gene	D gene	CDR3 protein	CDR3 DNA
TRBV6-4	.	TRBJ2-6	TRBD1	CASSDSGTGPSGANVLTF	TGTGCCAGCAGTGACTCAGGGACAGGACCCTCTGGGGCCAACGTCCTGACTTTC
TRBV29-1	.	TRBJ2-1	.	CSVEVRSGDEQFF	TGCAGCGTTGAGGTGCGATCGGGGGATGAGCAGTTCTTC
TRBV5-3	few	TRBJ2-3	.	CARSLHRVADTQYF	TGTGCCAGAAGCTTGCACAGGGTGGCAGATACGCAGTATTTT
TRBV5-5	.	TRBJ1-1	TRBD1	CASSLRGGGMNTEAFF	TGTGCCAGCAGCTTGAGAGGGGGCGGCATGAACACTGAAGCTTTCTTT
TRBV7-8	.	TRBJ2-1	TRBD2	CASSIRTGGGEQFF	TGTGCCAGCAGCATCAGGACGGGCGGGGGTGAGCAGTTCTTC
TRBV28	few	TRBJ2-2	TRBD1	CASSLGDRDSSTGELFF	TGTGCCAGCAGTTTGGGGGACAGGGATTCTAGTACCGGGGAGCTGTTTTTT
TRBV5-1	once	TRBJ1-1	.	CASSFRQLNTEAFF	TGCGCCAGCAGCTTCCGACAATTGAACACTGAAGCTTTCTTT
TRBV28	.	TRBJ1-2	TRBD1	CASSLQGLLNYGYTF	TGTGCCAGCAGTCTACAGGGGTTACTTAACTATGGCTACACCTTC
TRBV2	once	TRBJ1-5	TRBD1	CASSGGQGIVQPQHF	TGTGCCAGCAGTGGGGGACAGGGTATCGTACAGCCCCAGCATTTT
TRBV5-4	.	TRBJ1-1	TRBD1	CASSLLGTGPGAEAFF	TGTGCCAGCAGCTTGTTGGGGACAGGGCCTGGGGCTGAAGCTTTCTTT
TRBV12-5	.	TRBJ1-6	TRBD1	CASGLYEGQARWNSPLHF	TGTGCTAGTGGTTTGTATGAGGGACAGGCAAGATGGAATTCACCCCTCCACTTT
TRBV29-1	.	TRBJ1-2	.	CSAGGEGRGYTF	TGCAGCGCTGGGGGGGAGGGCCGAGGCTACACCTTC
TRBV28	few	TRBJ2-7	TRBD2	CASSRTSGRYEQYF	TGTGCCAGCAGTCGGACTAGCGGGAGGTACGAGCAGTACTTC
TRBV11-2	.	TRBJ2-2	.	CASSLGHTGELFF	TGTGCCAGCAGCTTAGGGCACACCGGGGAGCTGTTTTTT
TRBV13	.	TRBJ1-1	TRBD1	CASSPGDRLTMNTEAFF	TGTGCCAGCAGCCCCGGGGACAGGCTGACTATGAACACTGAAGCTTTCTTT
TRBV29-1	.	TRBJ1-1	TRBD1	CSVVPRTGQALSGNTEAFF	TGCAGCGTCGTACCACGGACGGGACAGGCTCTTTCGGGGAACACTGAAGCTTTCTTT
TRBV28	.	TRBJ2-1	TRBD2	CASRVTGDTVREGEQFF	TGTGCCAGCAGGGTTACTGGGGACACCGTTCGGGAGGGTGAGCAGTTCTTC
TRBV6-1	large	TRBJ2-5	TRBD1	CASSEGTGGVETQYF	TGTGCCAGCAGTGAGGGGACAGGAGGGGTAGAGACCCAGTACTTC
TRBV13	.	TRBJ2-7	.	CASSLFEKPLYEQYF	TGTGCCAGCAGCTTATTTGAGAAACCCCTCTACGAGCAGTACTTC
TRBV25-1	.	TRBJ2-1	.	CASVSSYNEQFF	TGTGCCAGCGTGAGCTCCTACAATGAGCAGTTCTTC
TRBV5-5	.	TRBJ2-1	TRBD2	CASRIPGLAEQFF	TGTGCCAGCAGGATACCGGGACTAGCCGAGCAGTTCTTC
TRBV5-4	.	TRBJ2-5	TRBD2	CASSLGGLAEETQYF	TGTGCCAGCAGCTTGGGTGGACTAGCGGAAGAGACCCAGTACTTC
TRBV5-1	.	TRBJ2-1	TRBD2	CASSLEFSGGPNEQFF	TGCGCCAGCAGCTTGGAGTTTTCGGGAGGGCCTAATGAGCAGTTCTTC
TRBV5-1	.	TRBJ2-7	.	CASGPSGSYEQYF	TGCGCCAGCGGACCCAGCGGCTCCTACGAGCAGTACTTC
TRBV18	.	TRBJ2-7	TRBD1	CASSPNRGKTYEQYF	TGTGCCAGCTCACCCAACAGGGGGAAGACCTACGAGCAGTACTTC